This TCR beta chain was captured by sequencing in a study of blood T cell repertoires in COVID-19. Study background: T cells, B-cell-depleted T cells, or PBMCs provided the cDNA or gDNA that served as material.

Germline lookup yields CDR1 SNHLY and CDR2 FYNNEI. The CDR3 consists of 17 residues. With 4 bases removed from V and 1 base from J, the gap between germline ends came to 16 bases. Some clones are missing from TCRdb's copy, which holds only in-frame ones; the method was immunoSEQ multiplex PCR. Here the sample spans 45,000 to 50,000 clones, approximately 84% being singletons. The specimen sequenced was peripheral blood. This clonotype was obtained from a woman at least 80 years old with COVID-19, enrolled during active disease. V and J are TRBV2 and TRBJ1-4; D remains ambiguous. The CDR3 spells CASSARSLLRTNEKLFF. CDR3 nucleotides: TGTGCCAGCAGTGCGCGGAGTCTTTTACGAACTAATGAAAAACTGTTTTTT.